The text below deals with one T cell receptor beta chain. The data originate from a study of blood T cell repertoires in COVID-19. Original processing notes: Using reference gene primer amplification, nucleated cell counts were estimated. Method: immunoSEQ multiplex PCR; TCRdb's copy keeps in-frame clones and lacks some. The D gene and trimming were derived from the DNA, and the V and J assignments and clone size from that table. Of about 43,000 clones listed, approximately 80% are singletons. This CDR3 comprises 13 residues. The V gene lost 1 base and the J gene lost 5 bases, with 7 bases spanning the gap. Germline CDR1 and CDR2: MNHNS and SASEGT.

The TCR sequence derives from a woman aged 55-70 years with acute or convalescent COVID-19. This chain uses TRBV6-1 with TRBJ2-3; D unresolved. Sequenced input: peripheral blood. CDR3: CASSEDGGDTQYF. CDR3 DNA sequence: TGTGCCAGCAGTGAAGACGGTGGAGATACGCAGTATTTT.